This T cell receptor beta chain was identified in a study of T cell responses to AZD1222 COVID-19 vaccine. Notes on the study in general: Clonal diversity was possibly underestimated, and white British individuals and females predominated among donors. Repertoires were collected only later (after the peak T cell response had occurred). Receipt of two AZD1222 doses was followed by a rise in Spike-specific TCR breadth and depth.

V lost 8 bases and J lost 4, with 21 bases in between. The CDR3 covers 16 residues. The V gene's germline CDR1 is WNHNN and CDR2 SYGVQD (reference sequence). Concerning this clone itself: The target antigen is unknown.

Profiled with immunoSEQ multiplex PCR; TCRdb holds only in-frame clones, not every one. The sample contains 150,000 or so clones, 80% to 95% of which appear only once. The sequencing here drew on peripheral blood, taken 28 days after the second AZD1222 dose. The rearrangement uses TRBV10-1 and TRBJ1-3; no reliable D call. This clonotype was sampled from an adult who received the AZD1222 COVID-19 vaccine. CDR3 protein: CASAPMRLARGNTIYF. CDR3 in DNA: TGCGCCAGCGCCCCAATGAGGCTGGCGCGAGGAAACACCATATATTTT.